The 15 T cell receptor beta chains below were found in one sample sequenced in a study of CD8+CD57+ T cells in acquired aplastic anemia. Researchers used genomic DNA as the template to profile TCR beta VDJ and CDR3. Via MiXCR, TCRdb re-called the reads, giving one row per CDR3 protein. This table has about 180,000 distinct CDR3 sequences, around half appearing once. Previously, flow cytometry had revealed CD8+CD57+ cell expansion in the patients chosen for sequencing. The sequencing input was sorted CD4+, CD8+, or CD8+CD57+ T cells (not recorded which) from PBMCs. These TCRs come from a human donor with aplastic anemia.

The V gene is TRBV2, the J gene TRBJ2-5, with D unclear. CDR1 is SNHLY and CDR2 is FYNNEI in the germline V gene. The V end lost 5 bases, the J end lost 1 base, and 8 bases lay between the germline ends. CDR3 size: 13 residues. The CDR3 region is CASSLRLQETQYF. CDR3 DNA: TGTGCCAGCAGTTTGAGACTCCAAGAGACCCAGTACTTC.

This clonotype was recorded many times. This chain uses TRBV6-1 with TRBJ1-5; no definite D call. The germline V and J ends were trimmed by 3 bases and 3 bases, with 6 bases remaining between them. Germline V gene sequence: CDR1 MNHNS, CDR2 SASEGT. There are 13 residues in the CDR3. CDR3 residues: CASSDHNNQPQHF. In DNA, the CDR3 is TGTGCCAGCAGTGATCACAACAATCAGCCCCAGCATTTT.

This clonotype occurred many times. CDR3 amino acids: CAIRTTSGGYNEQFF. The CDR3 bases are TGTGCCATCCGGACGACTAGCGGGGGGTACAATGAGCAGTTCTTC. The J gene is TRBJ2-1, the V gene TRBV10-3, with 13 bases aligning to TRBD2. The CDR3 runs 15 residues. Germline CDR1 and CDR2: ENHRY and SYGVKD. With V trimmed by 8 bases and J by 4 bases, 5 bases remained unmatched.

V usage is TRBV5-1 and J usage is TRBJ1-1; no definite D call. From germline, CDR1 is SGHRS and CDR2 YFSETQ. V dropped 1 base and J dropped 1 base, with 5 bases sitting between them. The CDR3 spans 13 residues. Here the CDR3 DNA reads TGCGCCAGCAGCTTGACACCGAACACTGAAGCTTTCTTT. It specifies CASSLTPNTEAFF. Using reference TRBV5-1 and TRBJ1-1 for the parts outside the CDR3, the full variable domain is KAGVTQTPRYLIKTRGQQVTLSCSPISGHRSVSWYQQTPGQGLQFLFEYFSETQRNKGNFPGRFSGRQFSNSRSEMNVSTLELGDSALYLCASSLTPNTEAFFGQGTRLTVV.

The chain carries TRBV29-1 and TRBJ1-1, with 8 positions matching TRBD1. The CDR3 runs to 10 residues. The trim removed 4 bases at V and 8 bases at J, leaving 0 bases unmatched. Germline CDR1 is SQVTM and CDR2 is ANQGSEA. The CDR3 sequence is CSVGTGEAFF. The CDR3 DNA follows: TGCAGCGTTGGGACAGGGGAAGCTTTCTTT.

The CDR3: CASSYGRGGETQYF. In DNA, the CDR3 is TGTGCCAGCAGTTACGGCAGGGGAGGAGAGACCCAGTACTTC. This chain connects TRBV6-5 to TRBJ2-5; D possibly matches TRBD1 or TRBD2 (6 bases each). With 2 bases removed from V and 4 bases from J, the gap between germline ends came to 11 bases. The germline V gene encodes CDR1 MNHEY and CDR2 SVGAGI. The CDR3 runs 14 residues.

This clonotype was counted ten times or more. The chain uses TRBV7-2 and TRBJ2-5, with 8 bases aligning to TRBD2. V was clipped by 5 bases and J by 7 bases; unmatched bases: 9. CDR1 is SGHTA, CDR2 FQGNSA, per germline. The CDR3 extends over 14 amino acids. CDR3 nucleotides: TGTGCCAGCAGCCCCGGACTAGCTTTAGGGACCCAGTACTTC. Its translation is CASSPGLALGTQYF.

CDR3 nucleotide sequence: TGTGCCAGCAGCCAGCTAGCGGGAGAGCAGTACTTC. It encodes CASSQLAGEQYF. The gene calls are TRBV3-1 and TRBJ2-7; TRBD2 aligns across 9 bases. This CDR3 is built from 12 residues. V shed 3 bases and J 7 bases; nucleotides not matched to a gene: 1. Germline V CDR1 and CDR2: LGHDT, YNNKEL (reference sequence).

This rearrangement joins TRBV11-1 to TRBJ2-7; TRBD2 matches at 14 bases. The J call may not be correct, given that the DNA end is closer to TRBJ2-5. Germline loops: CDR1 SGHAT, CDR2 FQDESV (reference sequence). This CDR3 is built from 16 residues. The CDR3 DNA is TGTGCCAGCAGCGAGGGGACTAGCGGGAGACAAGAGACCCAGTACTTC. As protein: CASSEGTSGRQETQYF.

With respect to this clonotype: Compared with germline, one end of the junction differs, possibly owing to a read error. The chain joins TRBV10-3 to TRBJ1-3; unclear D gene. Per germline, CDR1 ENHRY and CDR2 SYGVKD. The CDR3 is 16 residues long. The DNA for the CDR3 is TGTGCCAGCAGTGAAGCTCACAGTCTCTCTGGAAACACCATATATTTT. Translating gives CASSEAHSLSGNTIYF.

The chain joins TRBV20-1 to TRBJ2-5; no clear D. The CDR3 length is 16 residues. Germline lookup yields CDR1 DFQATT and CDR2 SNEGSKA (reference sequence). Trimming pared 4 bases from V and 0 bases from J, leaving 18 bases between. The CDR3 DNA reads TGCAGTGCTAAGGCATTCAAAGCAAGCCACCAAGAGACCCAGTACTTC. It translates to CSAKAFKASHQETQYF.

Of note for this clonotype: This clone may be a read error of a much larger clone one base away. V is TRBV11-2 and J is TRBJ2-1; D is perhaps TRBD2 (6 bases). Trimming removed 5 bases from V and 9 bases from J, with 14 bases in between. Germline CDR1 reads SGHAT; CDR2 reads FQNNGV. CDR3 size: 13 residues. The CDR3 DNA follows: TGTGCCAGCAGCGTAGTTTGGGGGGTTGAGCAGTTCTTC. It specifies CASSVVWGVEQFF.

The J gene is TRBJ1-6, the V gene TRBV5-4, with D tentatively TRBD1 (5 bases). The V gene's germline CDR1 is SGHNT and CDR2 YYREEE (reference sequence). With 4 bases removed from V and 11 bases from J, the gap between germline ends came to 22 bases. The CDR3 has 16 amino acids. The CDR3 loop reads CASSNIRDGELAPLHF. The CDR3 nucleotides read TGTGCCAGCAGCAACATACGGGACGGAGAGTTGGCACCCCTCCACTTT. The variable domain in full, with the rest retrieved from reference TRBV5-4 and TRBJ1-6, is ETGVTQSPTHLIKTRGQQVTLRCSSQSGHNTVSWYQQALGQGPQFIFQYYREEENGRGNFPPRFSGLQFPNYSSELNVNALELDDSALYLCASSNIRDGELAPLHFGNGTRLTVT.

A single count supports this clonotype. V is TRBV7-6 and J is TRBJ2-6, with D possibly matching TRBD1 (5 bases). V gave up 3 bases and J gave up 2 bases, with 5 bases separating them. Germline V gene lookup returns CDR1 SGHVS and CDR2 FNYEAQ. The CDR3 sequence is 14 residues long. For the CDR3, the DNA is TGTGCCAGCAGCTTCAGGGCTGGGGCCAACGTCCTGACTTTC. It is translated as CASSFRAGANVLTF.

This clonotype has at least ten counts. This chain joins TRBV5-4 and TRBJ1-1, with 7 nucleotides matching TRBD1. The CDR3 consists of 13 residues. Looked up from germline, CDR1 is SGHNT and CDR2 is YYREEE (reference sequence). V lost 7 bases to trimming and J lost 3 bases; unmatched junction nucleotides: 6. The CDR3, as DNA: TGTGCCAGCCAGGGGGGGCTGGACACTGAAGCTTTCTTT. Residues: CASQGGLDTEAFF.